These 3 T cell receptor beta chains share one sample of origin, sequenced in a study of T cells after yellow fever vaccination. Each CDR3 protein gets one entry after TCRdb re-called the 5' RACE reads with MiXCR. The top ten hold approximately 16% of the sample, which has hundreds of thousands of distinct CDR3 sequences, roughly 22% seen once. This specimen was PBMCs, taken about 20 days after the first yellow fever vaccination. These receptors were collected from a man aged 18-30 years who received the YFV17D yellow fever vaccine.

This clonotype was observed a handful of times. The chain has TRBV7-2 and TRBJ2-7; no clear D gene. Trimming removed 5 bases from V and 6 bases from J, with 14 bases in between. The V gene's germline CDR1 is SGHTA and CDR2 FQGNSA. The CDR3 is made up of 13 amino acids. CDR3 in DNA: TGTGCCAGCAGCATCGAGACTCTCGGCGAGCAGTACTTC. Amino acid sequence: CASSIETLGEQYF.

The rearrangement joins TRBV28 to TRBJ2-7, with D possibly called TRBD1 or TRBD2 (5 bases each). Germline CDR1 is MDHEN and CDR2 is SYDVKM. The CDR3 spans 16 residues. V lost 2 bases, J lost 4 bases, and 18 bases lay in between. CDR3 sequence (DNA): TGTGCCAGCAGTTTAGGGGTGTGGGGCGGAGGATACGAGCAGTACGTC. Residues: CASSLGVWGGGYEQYV.

This sequence joins TRBV12-3 or TRBV12-4 and TRBJ2-3, with 13 bases fitting TRBD2. J was trimmed by 6 bases and V by 8 bases; bases with no gene match: 11. This CDR3 is 16 amino acids long. The CDR3 sequence: CASGLIGTSGADTQYF. The CDR3, as DNA: TGTGCCAGCGGTCTTATTGGGACTAGCGGGGCGGATACGCAGTATTTT.